Below, one TCR beta chain is given with its context. Its target is unknown. A single heparinised draw of approximately 0.11 L on average was taken per donor. This sample was taken from a study of beta chain features in type 1 diabetes. The wider study: Examination spanned around 110 million sorted cells from all samples. Findings of the study overall: Patients with type 1 diabetes carried fewer insertions and had more deletions at their VDJ junctions. TCRB CDR3s were moderately but significantly shorter in Type 1 diabetes patients in all four CD4+ subsets.

CDR1 LGHNA and CDR2 YSLEER come from the germline V gene. V gave up 0 bases and J gave up 7 bases, with 17 bases separating them. The CDR3 extends over 16 amino acids. Expressed TCRB transcripts were sequenced, since all the RNA that had been isolated was reverse transcribed. Using immunoSEQ multiplex PCR, the repertoire was profiled, and TCRdb retains in-frame clones only, with some absent. This sample has roughly 150,000 clones; 63% occur once, and the top ten carry nearly 0.09%. The chain joins TRBV4-3 to TRBJ2-3; D not resolved. The sample consisted of naive CD4+ T cells from blood. This clonotype originated in a man younger than 45 with type 1 diabetes. The CDR3 protein is CASSQDGAGSVYTQYF. The DNA for the CDR3 is TGCGCCAGCAGCCAAGATGGAGCCGGGTCGGTATATACGCAGTATTTT.